This TCR beta chain derives from a study of CD8 T cells in Susac syndrome (dated by TCRdb to between 2017 and 2020). Notes on the research overall: The study used repertoire sequencing to test whether antigen drove CD8+ T cell activation and differentiation in Susac syndrome.

RNA was extracted using the RNeasy kit, and roughly 0.45 to 1 microgram was reverse transcribed with random hexamers. The immunoSEQ multiplex PCR assay, covering 54 Vbeta and 13 Jbeta segments, was used to amplify TCR beta CDR3 regions. Bias from PCR amplification was corrected by using a synthetic template baseline for primer optimization and for computational correction. In the original analysis: Reads were annotated to V, D and J genes according to IMGT and were analyzed with immunoSEQ Analyzer, with only productive sequences retained. Clonality was computed as one minus Shannon entropy normalized by log2 of the number of productive unique sequences. Public and private clones were assessed among the 100 most prevalent clones of each patient and control. Clones were defined as Susac-specific when absent from the healthy and MS cohorts, from about 1,100 published viral clones and from other ImmuneACCESS disease sequences. TCRdb itself trimmed the public reads at Q25 with fastp, ran MiXCR and retained productive beta chains. Each CDR3 protein gets just one entry, which takes the most common genes and DNA from the rows behind it. TCRdb assigned the V and J calls; the authors' analysis was not used. The sample profile shows 150,000 or so distinct CDR3 sequences; 93% of them were found once. The ten largest make up over 0.11% of the sample.

Note on this clonotype: It lacks a known antigen. One base away there is no much larger clone; base qualities are not given.

Overall results and qualifications from the work: The study acknowledged that relatively few individuals were included in the TCR sequencing and HLA analysis.

High-throughput TCR beta sequencing profiled peripheral blood CD8+ and CD4+ T cells from healthy donors, Susac syndrome patients and multiple sclerosis patients. Healthy donors were age- and sex-matched controls. Bulk CD8+ and CD4+ T cells were purified by magnetic negative isolation, while CD8+ TEMRA cells were enriched using FACS. Blood was drawn into EDTA tubes, processed within 24 hours, and PBMCs were isolated by density gradient centrifugation. PBMCs intended for TCR sequencing were cryopreserved in liquid nitrogen and were subsequently thawed in a 37 degrees C water bath. The sorted or isolated CD4+, CD8+ and CD8+ TEMRA cells had a purity of 90% or higher. The sample taken for sequencing was CD4+ T cells from PBMCs. The sequence derives from a human donor in good health.

The CDR3 region has the sequence CASSLTGTGNTGELFF. The bases are TGTGCCAGCAGCTTAACCGGGACAGGCAACACCGGGGAGCTGTTTTTT. The chain couples TRBV7-9 to TRBJ2-2; 8 junctional bases match TRBD1. V ends up 2 bases short and J 2 bases short, with an unmatched junction base count of 4. The CDR3 runs 16 amino acids, cysteine and phenylalanine included. CDR3 DNA is the only sequence kept; it has 48 bases, read in frame from the first base. CDR1 and CDR2 are drawn from the germline V gene (reference sequence): SEHNR, FQNEAQ.